The TCR beta chain under discussion was sequenced for a study of CD8 T cells in Susac syndrome (dated by TCRdb to about 2019). With regard to the full study: Whether CD8+ T cell activation and differentiation in Susac syndrome was antigen driven was tested using repertoire sequencing. CD8+ T cell repertoire clonality was compared between about a dozen healthy donors, approximately 14 Susac syndrome patients and approximately 15 multiple sclerosis patients. General conclusions and limits of the study: The number of individuals in the TCR sequencing and HLA analysis was recognized as being relatively small.

A note on this clonotype: The antigen this receptor binds is unknown. No much larger clone is present one base from it, and per-base qualities are unavailable.

The germline V gene (reference sequence) gives CDR1 as SEHNR and CDR2 as FQNEAQ. CDR3 length: 15 amino acids, cysteine to phenylalanine. This entry keeps only the CDR3 DNA: 45 bases, framed from base 1. Trimming takes 1 base from V and 4 bases from J, and the germline ends sit 13 bases apart. High-throughput TCR beta sequencing profiled peripheral blood CD8+ and CD4+ T cells from healthy donors, Susac syndrome patients and multiple sclerosis patients. Healthy donors were age- and sex-matched controls. CD8+ TEMRA cells were enriched by FACS, while bulk CD8+ and CD4+ T cells were purified by magnetic negative isolation. Blood was collected in EDTA tubes and processed within 24 hours, with PBMCs isolated through density gradient centrifugation. PBMCs intended for TCR sequencing were frozen in liquid nitrogen and were later thawed in a 37 degrees C water bath. The sorted or isolated CD4+, CD8+ and CD8+ TEMRA cells had a purity of 90% or higher.

RNA was extracted with the RNeasy kit and roughly 0.45 to 1 ug was reverse transcribed using random hexamers. The immunoSEQ multiplex PCR assay, which covers 54 Vbeta and 13 Jbeta segments, was used to amplify TCR beta CDR3 regions. PCR amplification bias was corrected by using a synthetic template baseline for primer optimization and computational correction. Under the source paper's analysis protocol: Reads were assigned to V, D and J genes according to IMGT and analyzed in immunoSEQ Analyzer, with only productive sequences retained. To calculate clonality, Shannon entropy was normalized by log2 of the number of productive unique sequences and then subtracted from one. For each patient and control, public and private clones were evaluated within the 100 most prevalent clones. Clones were defined as Susac-specific if absent from the healthy and MS cohorts, from 1052 published viral clones and from other ImmuneACCESS disease sequences. TCRdb passed the public sequencing reads through fastp at Q25 and MiXCR, retaining productive beta sequences. Every CDR3 protein is listed once, alongside the most common genes and DNA of its rows. The V and J calls shown here were made by TCRdb, not taken from the authors' results. Recorded for this sample are about 80,000 distinct CDR3 sequences; 90% to 95% of them occurred a single time. Roughly 0.24% of the sample is taken by the ten largest.

The sample taken for sequencing was CD8+ T cells from PBMCs. The chain was built from TRBV7-9 and TRBJ1-2; the D gene is perhaps TRBD1, from 5 matching bases. This clonotype originated in a human donor in good health. The CDR3 amino acid sequence is: CASSLDTGNLYGYTF. The DNA is as follows: TGTGCCAGCAGCTTAGATACAGGCAACCTCTATGGCTACACCTTC.